The entry below gives a single TCR beta chain sequence along with its context. Sequencing used immunoSEQ multiplex PCR; TCRdb keeps in-frame clones, though not all of them. This repertoire shows 40,000 to 50,000 clones, about nine tenths found once; its top ten account for approximately 5%. These data belong to a study of blood T cell repertoires in COVID-19. V shed 6 bases, J shed 4 bases, and the junction held 4 bases outside the gene matches. Germline V lookup: CDR1 MNHEY, CDR2 SVGAGI. The CDR3 loop spans 13 amino acids. The clonotype was recovered from a man between 65 and 79 years old with acute or convalescent COVID-19. This chain joins TRBV6-5 and TRBJ1-2; 8 nucleotides align to TRBD1. The specimen was peripheral blood. The CDR3 region is CASSGTGLYGYTF. The CDR3 bases are TGTGCCAGCAGCGGGACAGGCCTCTATGGCTACACCTTC.